This record covers a single TCR beta chain. Antigen specificity is unknown. Clones were read by immunoSEQ multiplex PCR, and TCRdb kept only the in-frame ones, dropping some. There are about 140,000 clones in the sample; around nine tenths occur only once, and about 1.5% lies in the top ten. The data are from a study of CD4+ T cells in melanoma. Study observations and caveats: A reported correlation linked neoantigen-specific CD4+ T cells to CD8+, macrophage and B cell function. Reportedly, melanoma neoantigen-specific CD4+ T cells showed varied differentiation states.

This TCR was sampled from a human donor with melanoma.

DNA for the CDR3: TGCGCCAGCAGCTTGAATGCGGGGGCCACTCAGGGGGAGCAGTTCTTC. Its protein product is CASSLNAGATQGEQFF. The gene calls are TRBV5-1 and TRBJ2-1; a weak D match, TRBD2 (7 bases). The germline V and J ends were trimmed by 1 base and 10 bases, with 21 bases remaining between them. The CDR3 has 16 amino acids. The germline CDR1 and CDR2 sequences are SGHRS and YFSETQ.